This TCR beta chain was identified in a study of blood T cell repertoires in COVID-19. Study as a whole: Material from acute and convalescent COVID-19 was sourced from the United States, Italy and Spain. Nucleic acid was either cDNA or gDNA, and it came from T cells, B-cell-depleted T cells, or PBMCs.

This clone was observed a handful of times. Method: immunoSEQ multiplex PCR; TCRdb's copy keeps in-frame clones and lacks some. The sample comprises 130,000 to 150,000 clones, approximately 82% of which are singletons, and approximately 16% rests with the top ten. Between the trimmed V and J ends, which lost 6 bases and 3 bases, there was a span of 3 bases. The CDR3 totals 11 residues. Germline V lookup: CDR1 SNHLY, CDR2 FYNNEI. The chain employs TRBV2 and TRBJ1-3, with D hard to call. This TCR was recovered from a human donor with acute or convalescent COVID-19. The donor label of this sample is uncertain. Source material: peripheral blood. The CDR3 DNA reads as TGTGCCAGCAGGAGTGGAAACACCATATATTTT. Protein product: CASRSGNTIYF.